These 18 T cell receptor beta chains originate from one sample sequenced in a study of high-grade serous ovarian cancer treatment subgroups. Tumor tissue was taken before any definitive surgery or chemotherapy was given. The protocol was immunoSEQ multiplex PCR, while the TCRdb copy is restricted to in-frame clones and leaves out a portion. Here the sample spans roughly 2,700 clones, approximately 80% being singletons. Sample: tumor tissue. Receptor source: a human donor with high-grade serous ovarian cancer.

The chain employs TRBV5-1 and TRBJ1-2; TRBD1 might be the D (5 bases). Per germline, CDR1 SGHRS and CDR2 YFSETQ. The CDR3 has 14 residues. V gave up 6 bases and J gave up 6 bases, with 18 bases separating them. CDR3 residues: CASTPGQATDGYTF. CDR3 DNA: TGCGCCAGCACCCCGGGGCAGGCTACCGATGGCTACACCTTC.

This chain connects TRBV7-8 to TRBJ2-1, with TRBD2 matching 13 bases. Trimming took 2 bases from V and 7 from J; bases not matched to a gene: 5. Germline assignment: CDR1 SGHVS and CDR2 FQNEAQ. This CDR3 contains 16 residues. In nucleotides, the CDR3 is TGTGCCAGCAGCTTACCAGGACTAGCGGGAGAAAATGAGCAGTTCTTC. It codes for CASSLPGLAGENEQFF.

V gene TRBV5-1 combines with J gene TRBJ2-3; TRBD1 matches 7 bases. The junction had 6 bases not matched to a gene; V was cut back by 2 bases and J by 0 bases. CDR3 length equals 16 residues. In germline, CDR1 is SGHRS, CDR2 YFSETQ. The DNA of the CDR3 is TGCGCCAGCAGCTTATTCACAGGGGTCAGCACAGATACGCAGTATTTT. This codes for CASSLFTGVSTDTQYF. Full variable domain (outside the CDR3, taken from reference TRBV5-1 and TRBJ2-3): KAGVTQTPRYLIKTRGQQVTLSCSPISGHRSVSWYQQTPGQGLQFLFEYFSETQRNKGNFPGRFSGRQFSNSRSEMNVSTLELGDSALYLCASSLFTGVSTDTQYFGPGTRLTVL.

V gene TRBV7-8 combines with J gene TRBJ2-1; D possibly uses TRBD1 or TRBD2 (5 bases each). The CDR3 extends over 16 amino acids. V shed 5 bases and J shed 7 bases, with 21 bases lying between them. The germline gives CDR1 SGHVS, CDR2 FQNEAQ. The CDR3: CASSRRDLRWGNEQFF. The CDR3 DNA sequence: TGTGCCAGCAGCCGCCGGGACCTAAGATGGGGGAATGAGCAGTTCTTC.

CDR3 loop: CASRGAGTGYEQFF. The CDR3, as DNA: TGTGCCAGCAGAGGGGCCGGGACAGGCTATGAGCAGTTCTTC. This rearrangement joins TRBV2 to TRBJ2-1; 8 bases are shared with TRBD1. CDR1 SNHLY and CDR2 FYNNEI come from the germline V gene. V lost 6 bases to trimming and J lost 8 bases; unmatched junction nucleotides: 9. The CDR3 runs 14 residues.

This clone came up a few times. This chain joins TRBV11-1 and TRBJ1-2, with no clear D. V was shortened by 1 base and J by 3 bases, with 12 bases between the two germline ends. The CDR3 runs 15 residues. Germline loops: CDR1 SGHAT, CDR2 FQDESV (reference sequence). The CDR3 DNA reads TGTGCCAGCAGCTTAGTTCCGGGATACGACTATGGCTACACCTTC. Its translation is CASSLVPGYDYGYTF.

V is TRBV7-9 and J is TRBJ2-3; 7 bases line up with TRBD2. The V gene end was trimmed by 5 bases and the J gene end by 5 bases; junction bases not matched to a gene: 4. This CDR3 region has 13 residues. In germline, CDR1 is SEHNR, CDR2 FQNEAQ (reference sequence). Here the CDR3 DNA reads TGTGCCAGCAGCCTCACGGGAGGAGATACGCAGTATTTT. Translation: CASSLTGGDTQYF.

The chain carries TRBV2 and TRBJ2-5; tentatively, D is TRBD2 (5 bases). The J call is doubtful: the DNA matches TRBJ2-7 better. The CDR3 spans 14 residues. Germline CDR1 and CDR2: SNHLY and FYNNEI. CDR3 bases: TGTGCCAGCAGTGAAGTCCTAGCCACCTACGAGCAGTACTTC. Translated: CASSEVLATYEQYF.

The genes are TRBV7-2 and TRBJ2-4, with TRBD1 matching over 7 bases. Trimming cost V 3 bases and J 6 bases; bases outside gene matches: 5. The CDR3 sequence is 14 residues long. Germline V gene sequence: CDR1 SGHTA, CDR2 FQGNSA. The CDR3 region has the DNA TGTGCCAGCAGCTTGGGACAGAGGCTAAACATTCAGTACTTC. Translated: CASSLGQRLNIQYF.

About this clone: Other DNA sequences within the sample encode an identical CDR3. The V gene is TRBV6-6, the J gene TRBJ2-5; perhaps TRBD2 as D (5 bases). CDR3 length: 13 residues. Germline CDR1 reads MNHNY; CDR2 reads SVGAGI (reference sequence). Trimming left V 2 bases short and J 2 bases short, with 6 bases between. The CDR3 coding sequence is TGTGCCAGCAGTTACAGAGGGCAAGAGACCCAGTACTTC. Its translation: CASSYRGQETQYF.

The rearrangement joins TRBV7-9 to TRBJ1-3; D ambiguous. The CDR3 is 14 residues long. Germline assignment: CDR1 SEHNR and CDR2 FQNEAQ (reference sequence). Deletions cut 5 bases from V and 4 bases from J, with 12 bases between. CDR3 sequence reads: CASSKTPLGNTIYF. The DNA of the CDR3 is TGTGCCAGCAGCAAAACTCCCCTGGGAAACACCATATATTTT.

The J gene is TRBJ1-2, the V gene TRBV15; D not certain. V was cut by 0 bases and J by 8 bases, with 7 bases left in between. Germline V gene data show CDR1 as LNHNV and CDR2 as YYDKDF (reference sequence). The CDR3 has 12 amino acids. CDR3 DNA sequence: TGTGCCACCAGCAGAGAGGCGACGGGCTACACCTTC. This codes for CATSREATGYTF.

The chain recombines TRBV19 with TRBJ2-1; D uncertain. CDR3 length: 13 residues. V was trimmed by 1 base and J by 7 bases, leaving 8 bases between them. Germline V gene lookup returns CDR1 LNHDA and CDR2 SQIVND (reference sequence). The CDR3 here is CASSIAARNEQFF. The CDR3 nucleotides are TGTGCCAGTAGTATAGCTGCTCGGAATGAGCAGTTCTTC.

The chain uses TRBV28 and TRBJ1-5; possible D gene TRBD1, 5 bases. Germline CDR1 reads MDHEN; CDR2 reads SYDVKM. With 2 bases removed from V and 3 bases from J, the gap between germline ends came to 17 bases. The CDR3 is made up of 17 amino acids. The CDR3 region is CASSLPGTHATNQPQHF. The CDR3 nucleotides are TGTGCCAGCAGTTTACCCGGGACCCACGCTACCAATCAGCCCCAGCATTTT.

The genes are TRBV19 and TRBJ2-7, with D maybe TRBD1 (6 bases). Germline-derived CDR1 and CDR2 are LNHDA and SQIVND (reference sequence). This CDR3 spans 16 amino acids. V was cut by 5 bases and J by 1 base, with 18 bases left in between. As DNA, the CDR3 is TGTGCCAGTAGTTCCTCTACAGGGATTCGGTCCTACGAGCAGTACTTC. Translating gives CASSSSTGIRSYEQYF.

This clone was recorded a few times. This chain links TRBV19 with TRBJ2-7, with a weak D call TRBD2 (5 bases). Germline loops: CDR1 LNHDA, CDR2 SQIVND (reference sequence). Trimming left V 4 bases short and J 0 bases short, with 7 bases between. The CDR3 length is 13 residues. DNA of the CDR3: TGTGCCAGTAGTAGGACTCTCTCCTACGAGCAGTACTTC. Translation: CASSRTLSYEQYF.

The chain recombines TRBV19 with TRBJ2-1, with 14 bases aligning to TRBD2. Trimming took 5 bases from V and 6 from J; bases not matched to a gene: 6. The CDR3 length is 16 residues. Germline CDR1 and CDR2: LNHDA and SQIVND (reference sequence). CDR3 protein: CASSSRLAGGVNEQFF. For the CDR3, the DNA is TGTGCCAGTAGTTCCCGACTAGCGGGAGGGGTCAATGAGCAGTTCTTC.

The chain couples TRBV6-1 to TRBJ2-3; the D is unclear. Trimming removed 0 bases at V and 1 base at J, with 20 bases between. The CDR3 sequence is 19 residues long. The germline gives CDR1 MNHNS, CDR2 SASEGT. This CDR3 is CASSEAPGSSGSRTDTQYF. CDR3 DNA sequence: TGTGCCAGCAGTGAAGCCCCCGGGTCATCCGGCAGTCGCACAGATACGCAGTATTTT.